These T cell receptor beta chains were read from a single sample in a study of cytomegalovirus exposure and HLA in healthy donors. Libraries were prepared by immunoSEQ multiplex PCR; TCRdb keeps only in-frame clonotypes and omits some of them. The data show approximately 200,000 clones, about 89% seen once. Sequenced input: PBMCs. The receptors derive from a young woman in good health and CMV-seronegative. Both conserved end residues are part of each CDR3. The order of the fields is V gene, D gene, clone size, J gene, CDR3 DNA, CDR3 protein. D genes are given only for firm matches. A clone size is listed for some rows: how often the clone was seen (once, few, many), or a class if it is expanded.

V gene: TRBV5-1
D gene: TRBD1
clone size: -
J gene: TRBJ2-7
CDR3 DNA: TGCGCCAGCAGCTTGGGTACAGGGGGCTACGAGCAGTACTTC
CDR3 protein: CASSLGTGGYEQYF

V gene: TRBV18
D gene: -
clone size: -
J gene: TRBJ1-1
CDR3 DNA: TGTGCCAGCTCAGGGGCAGGCGGGGGCACTGAAGCTTTCTTT
CDR3 protein: CASSGAGGGTEAFF

V gene: TRBV2
D gene: -
clone size: -
J gene: TRBJ2-3
CDR3 DNA: TGTGCCAGCACCCATGGACAGTTTAGCACAGATACGCAGTATTTT
CDR3 protein: CASTHGQFSTDTQYF

V gene: TRBV28
D gene: -
clone size: -
J gene: TRBJ1-1
CDR3 DNA: TGTGCCAGCCGTCGGCGGGAGGACACTGAAGCTTTCTTT
CDR3 protein: CASRRREDTEAFF

V gene: TRBV7-6
D gene: TRBD2
clone size: once
J gene: TRBJ2-1
CDR3 DNA: TGTGCCAGCAGCTCCTTCGGGACTAGCCTATACAATGAGCAGTTCTTC
CDR3 protein: CASSSFGTSLYNEQFF

V gene: TRBV10-2
D gene: -
clone size: -
J gene: TRBJ1-5
CDR3 DNA: TGCGCCAGCAGCCCTCAGGGAAACAATCAGCCCCAGCATTTT
CDR3 protein: CASSPQGNNQPQHF

V gene: TRBV5-1
D gene: TRBD1
clone size: once
J gene: TRBJ2-1
CDR3 DNA: TGCGCCAGCAGCTCCGGTGGCCGGGACAGGGCCCCCCGTTGGGACAATGAGCAGTTCTTC
CDR3 protein: CASSSGGRDRAPRWDNEQFF

V gene: TRBV14
D gene: -
clone size: -
J gene: TRBJ1-6
CDR3 DNA: TGTGCCAGCAGCCACAGGGGCGCTAATTCACCCCTCCACTTT
CDR3 protein: CASSHRGANSPLHF

V gene: TRBV19
D gene: -
clone size: once
J gene: TRBJ2-1
CDR3 DNA: TGTGCCAGTAGTACTAGAGTACCCTACAATGAGCAGTTCTTC
CDR3 protein: CASSTRVPYNEQFF

V gene: TRBV27
D gene: TRBD2
clone size: -
J gene: TRBJ2-1
CDR3 DNA: TGTGCCAGCACCCTAGCGGGGGGGAACAATGAGCAGTTCTTC
CDR3 protein: CASTLAGGNNEQFF

V gene: TRBV27
D gene: TRBD1
clone size: -
J gene: TRBJ1-6
CDR3 DNA: TGTGCCAGCAGTTCGGTTTGGACAGGGGAGGATAATTCACCCCTCCACTTT
CDR3 protein: CASSSVWTGEDNSPLHF

V gene: TRBV30
D gene: -
clone size: -
J gene: TRBJ1-2
CDR3 DNA: TGTGCCTGGAGTCCCACGTGGGGGGGACCGGATGGCTACACCTTC
CDR3 protein: CAWSPTWGGPDGYTF

V gene: TRBV5-6
D gene: -
clone size: -
J gene: TRBJ2-1
CDR3 DNA: TGTGCCAGCAGCTTGAGGGGCGATGAGCAGTTCTTC
CDR3 protein: CASSLRGDEQFF

V gene: TRBV29-1
D gene: TRBD1
clone size: -
J gene: TRBJ2-1
CDR3 DNA: TGCAGCGTTGTTGCAGGGGGAATGTCGAATGAGCAGTTCTTC
CDR3 protein: CSVVAGGMSNEQFF

V gene: TRBV5-1
D gene: TRBD2
clone size: -
J gene: TRBJ2-2
CDR3 DNA: TGCGCCAGCAGCTTGGAGGCCGGGGGGAGGAACACCGGGGAGCTGTTTTTT
CDR3 protein: CASSLEAGGRNTGELFF

V gene: TRBV2
D gene: TRBD2
clone size: -
J gene: TRBJ2-3
CDR3 DNA: TGTGCCAGCAAGGCGGCTAGCGGGGGCCTCGTCGCAGATACGCAGTATTTT
CDR3 protein: CASKAASGGLVADTQYF

V gene: TRBV4-1
D gene: -
clone size: -
J gene: TRBJ2-1
CDR3 DNA: TGCGCCAGCAGCCATTCCGCCCTTCGACAGTCCCTGAGCTCCTACAATGAGCAGTTCTTC
CDR3 protein: CASSHSALRQSLSSYNEQFF

V gene: TRBV28
D gene: -
clone size: -
J gene: TRBJ2-5
CDR3 DNA: TGTGCCAGCAGTTTTGGGGGGACCGAAGAGACCCAGTACTTC
CDR3 protein: CASSFGGTEETQYF

V gene: TRBV28
D gene: -
clone size: -
J gene: TRBJ1-5
CDR3 DNA: TGTGCCAGCAAATCCTTGGCGGGTCAGCCCCAGCATTTT
CDR3 protein: CASKSLAGQPQHF

V gene: TRBV5-1
D gene: -
clone size: -
J gene: TRBJ1-2
CDR3 DNA: TGCGCCAGCAGCTTGCAACAGGGTCTTAATGGCTACACCTTC
CDR3 protein: CASSLQQGLNGYTF

V gene: TRBV6-1
D gene: TRBD1
clone size: -
J gene: TRBJ2-5
CDR3 DNA: TGTGCCAGCAGTGTTACAGGGGCAGAGACCCAGTACTTC
CDR3 protein: CASSVTGAETQYF

V gene: TRBV6-5
D gene: -
clone size: -
J gene: TRBJ2-7
CDR3 DNA: TGTGCCAGCAGGGTCCGCGGGGGCCCCAACGAGCAGTACTTC
CDR3 protein: CASRVRGGPNEQYF

V gene: TRBV10-1
D gene: -
clone size: -
J gene: TRBJ2-2
CDR3 DNA: TGCGCCAGCAGTGAGCCGAGCGCGAACACCGGGGAGCTGTTTTTT
CDR3 protein: CASSEPSANTGELFF

V gene: TRBV19
D gene: -
clone size: -
J gene: TRBJ1-5
CDR3 DNA: TGTGCCAGTAGAAAGGGGGAATTAGGGAATCAGCCCCAGCATTTT
CDR3 protein: CASRKGELGNQPQHF

V gene: TRBV27
D gene: -
clone size: -
J gene: TRBJ1-5
CDR3 DNA: TGTGCCAGCAGCTATACAGGGAAAGGGCAGCCCCAGCATTTT
CDR3 protein: CASSYTGKGQPQHF

V gene: TRBV29-1
D gene: -
clone size: few
J gene: TRBJ1-2
CDR3 DNA: TGCAGCGTCGAACCTTTGTCCTATGGCTACACCTTC
CDR3 protein: CSVEPLSYGYTF

V gene: TRBV7-8
D gene: -
clone size: -
J gene: TRBJ1-1
CDR3 DNA: TGTGCCAGCAGCTTACGGAGGGGTGAAGCTTTCTTT
CDR3 protein: CASSLRRGEAFF

V gene: TRBV28
D gene: TRBD1
clone size: few
J gene: TRBJ1-2
CDR3 DNA: TGTGCCAGCAGAGAACCGGGACAGGGTGACTATGGCTACACCTTC
CDR3 protein: CASREPGQGDYGYTF